What follows is one TCR beta chain and its context. Its antigen is not known. This record belongs to a study of cytotoxic CD8 clonotypes in ibrutinib-treated CLL. Study outcomes and limitations: Contraction or stability on treatment was seen for public clonotypes, which were uncommon. Samples from sustained-remission and progressing patients were taken at different times. Whereas clonality rose at ibrutinib response, it declined toward baseline at progression.

The assay was immunoSEQ multiplex PCR, and TCRdb's table has in-frame clones only and misses some. Of hundreds of thousands of clones in the sample, 60% to 80% are singletons; the top ten hold around 6.5%. Roughly 2 micrograms of genomic DNA, which was extracted from cryopreserved PBMCs, served as the material used for the TCR beta libraries. Germline V gene lookup returns CDR1 LNHNV and CDR2 YYDKDF (reference sequence). CDR3 length: 17 residues. Deletions cut 1 base from V and 2 bases from J, with 16 bases between. The chain couples TRBV15 to TRBJ2-3, with D tentatively TRBD1 or TRBD2 (5 bases each). The receptor comes from a human donor with chronic lymphocytic leukemia. Sequenced here: PBMCs, sampled after 36 months of ibrutinib treatment. DNA of the CDR3: TGTGCCACCAGCAGAGCGGGGCTAGCCGGAACCACAGATACGCAGTATTTT. Translating gives CATSRAGLAGTTDTQYF.